The 20 T cell receptor beta chains below all came from one sample that was sequenced in a study of blood T cell repertoires in COVID-19. The protocol was immunoSEQ multiplex PCR, while the TCRdb copy is restricted to in-frame clones and leaves out a portion. In the table there are about 59,000 clones, approximately 92% of which are singletons. Sequenced sample: peripheral blood. These TCRs come from an elderly man with acute or convalescent COVID-19.

This sequence joins TRBV30 and TRBJ2-7, with TRBD1 matching 8 bases. The CDR3 sequence is 14 residues long. J gave up 7 bases and V 4 bases, and 12 bases lay outside the gene matches. Germline V gene lookup returns CDR1 GTSNPN and CDR2 SVGIG (reference sequence). The CDR3 DNA is TGTGCCTGGATCCCCCGGGACAGGTCATGGGAGCAGTACTTC. Residues: CAWIPRDRSWEQYF.

The CDR3 protein is CATMGTGSTEAFF. The CDR3 nucleotides read TGTGCCACCATGGGGACAGGGAGCACTGAAGCTTTCTTT. J is TRBJ1-1 and V is TRBV4-2; TRBD1 aligns across 9 bases. There are 13 residues in the CDR3. The germline V gene has CDR1 LGHNA and CDR2 YNFKEQ. Trimming took 10 bases from V and 4 from J; bases not matched to a gene: 7.

V gene TRBV7-9 combines with J gene TRBJ2-7; 12 nucleotides line up with TRBD1. J lost 1 base, V lost 3 bases, and 10 bases had no gene match. CDR1 SEHNR and CDR2 FQNEAQ come from the germline V gene (reference sequence). The CDR3 contains 18 residues. The CDR3: CASSFAGTGGPYSYEQYF. The CDR3 nucleotides are TGTGCCAGCAGCTTTGCCGGGACAGGGGGCCCTTATTCCTACGAGCAGTACTTC. Complete variable domain (other parts from reference TRBV7-9 and TRBJ2-7): DTGVSQNPRHKITKRGQNVTFRCDPISEHNRLYWYRQTLGQGPEFLTYFQNEAQLEKSRLLSDRFSAERPKGSFSTLEIQRTEQGDSAMYLCASSFAGTGGPYSYEQYFGPGTRLTVT.

The J gene is TRBJ1-5, the V gene TRBV15; D might be TRBD1 (5 bases). Germline V gene sequence: CDR1 LNHNV, CDR2 YYDKDF (reference sequence). V was trimmed by 5 bases and J by 4 bases, leaving 18 bases between them. CDR3 length: 16 residues. The CDR3 loop reads CATSPRSRGVNQPQHF. The CDR3 bases are TGTGCCACCAGCCCCCGCTCAAGGGGCGTAAATCAGCCCCAGCATTTT.

This clone has just one count. The chain links TRBV7-2 to TRBJ2-1, with TRBD1 as a possible D gene (6 bases). The CDR3 loop spans 16 amino acids. V was pared by 5 bases and J by 0 bases, with 14 bases between. Germline CDR1 SGHTA, CDR2 FQGNSA. The CDR3 DNA is TGTGCCAGCAGCCTCCGGCAGGGGAGCTCCTACAATGAGCAGTTCTTC. Protein: CASSLRQGSSYNEQFF.

The chain combines TRBV30 with TRBJ1-1, with TRBD1 as a possible D gene (5 bases). The CDR3 spans 14 residues. From germline, CDR1 is GTSNPN and CDR2 SVGIG (reference sequence). V was cut by 1 base and J by 4 bases, with 13 bases left in between. DNA for the CDR3: TGTGCCTGGAGTGGAAACCAGGGAGGCACTGAAGCTTTCTTT. This translates into CAWSGNQGGTEAFF.

V gene TRBV29-1 combines with J gene TRBJ1-2; D possibly corresponds to TRBD1 (6 bases). Germline V CDR1 and CDR2: SQVTM, ANQGSEA. The CDR3 is 11 residues long. The CDR3 region has the DNA TGCACCATAGGGGGGGACTATGGCTACACCTTC. This gives the protein CTIGGDYGYTF.

This clone has a handful of counts. The V call is TRBV28, the J call TRBJ1-1; no reliable D call. The CDR3 length is 14 residues. CDR1 is MDHEN, CDR2 SYDVKM, per germline. V lost 6 bases and J lost 7, with 18 bases in between. CDR3 nucleotides: TGTGCCAGCAGGACCCCCTGGAGAGGCGATGAAGCTTTCTTT. It codes for CASRTPWRGDEAFF.

CDR3 nucleotides: TGTGCCGAGGACAGGGGGCTAACAGATACGCAGTATTTT. As protein: CAEDRGLTDTQYF. This chain connects TRBV30 to TRBJ2-3; TRBD1 matches at 11 bases. Germline V gene sequence: CDR1 GTSNPN, CDR2 SVGIG (reference sequence). This CDR3 has 13 residues. V gave up 8 bases and J gave up 3 bases; unmatched junction bases: 4.

J is TRBJ2-3 and V is TRBV7-2; the match to TRBD2 covers 8 bases. In germline, CDR1 is SGHTA, CDR2 FQGNSA. The CDR3 loop spans 16 amino acids. The junction had 5 bases not matched to a gene; V was cut back by 2 bases and J by 1 base. This chain's CDR3 is CASSLQGSGGTDTQYF. CDR3 DNA sequence: TGTGCCAGCAGCTTACAGGGTAGCGGGGGCACAGATACGCAGTATTTT.

The chain recombines TRBV6-5 with TRBJ2-7, with 8 nucleotides matching TRBD1. V shed 7 bases and J 1 base; nucleotides not matched to a gene: 3. Germline-derived CDR1 and CDR2 are MNHEY and SVGAGI. This CDR3 contains 13 residues. CDR3: CASTTGESYEQYF. DNA for the CDR3: TGTGCCAGCACGACAGGGGAATCCTACGAGCAGTACTTC.

The V call is TRBV7-3, the J call TRBJ1-1, with unresolved D. V was shortened by 9 bases and J by 1 base, with 21 bases between the two germline ends. The germline V gene encodes CDR1 SGHTA and CDR2 FQGTGA. This CDR3 has 16 amino acids. The CDR3 spells CASRPPKITGNTEAFF. Written as DNA, the CDR3 is TGTGCCAGTCGCCCTCCCAAGATAACGGGGAACACTGAAGCTTTCTTT.

DNA for the CDR3: TGTGCCAGCAGTTTAGAGCGGAGGTTGGCTAATGAAAAACTGTTTTTT. This translates into CASSLERRLANEKLFF. The chain links TRBV28 to TRBJ1-4; D remains ambiguous. The V gene lost 2 bases and the J gene lost 3 bases, with 13 bases spanning the gap. The CDR3 totals 16 residues. The V gene's germline CDR1 is MDHEN and CDR2 SYDVKM.

This clone occurred once. The V gene is TRBV2, the J gene TRBJ2-7; maybe TRBD2 (7 bases). Germline loops: CDR1 SNHLY, CDR2 FYNNEI. This CDR3 has 12 amino acids. Trimming left V 4 bases short and J 7 bases short, with 11 bases between. CDR3 region: CASSARGGEQYF. CDR3 bases: TGTGCCAGCAGTGCCAGGGGAGGGGAGCAGTACTTC.

The chain carries TRBV10-3 and TRBJ1-4, with D unclear. The CDR3 is 14 residues long. Germline CDR1 and CDR2: ENHRY and SYGVKD. Trimming removed 4 bases from V and 4 bases from J, with 10 bases in between. Here the CDR3 DNA reads TGTGCCATCAGTGGAACAACTATTAATGAAAAACTGTTTTTT. Translation gives CAISGTTINEKLFF.

V usage is TRBV5-8 and J usage is TRBJ1-5; possible D gene TRBD1, 5 bases. Germline CDR1 is SGHTS and CDR2 is YDEGEE. The CDR3 covers 14 residues. Trimming cost V 0 bases and J 1 base, with 5 bases left between them. CDR3 region: CASSLDRSNQPQHF. The CDR3 DNA is TGTGCCAGCAGCTTGGACAGGAGCAATCAGCCCCAGCATTTT.

In its sample, this clone was seen once. The chain recombines TRBV6-1 with TRBJ1-4; D might be TRBD1 (6 bases). This CDR3 contains 18 residues. V lost 3 bases and J lost 5, with 22 bases in between. Per the germline V gene, CDR1 is MNHNS and CDR2 is SASEGT. The CDR3: CASSEGTRRGGLNEKLFF. The CDR3 DNA follows: TGTGCCAGCAGTGAGGGGACCCGGAGGGGGGGATTGAATGAAAAACTGTTTTTT.

V gene TRBV6-5 combines with J gene TRBJ1-4, with TRBD1 matching 7 bases. The V segment lost 2 bases and the J segment 4 bases; nucleotides outside the gene matches: 4. Germline V gives CDR1 MNHEY, CDR2 SVGAGI. CDR3 length equals 15 residues. CDR3 DNA sequence: TGTGCCAGCAGTTACACGGGACAGATTAATGAAAAACTGTTTTTT. Translating it yields CASSYTGQINEKLFF.

J is TRBJ1-4 and V is TRBV28, with D tentatively TRBD1 (5 bases). The length of the CDR3 is 15 residues. Germline CDR1 is MDHEN and CDR2 is SYDVKM. V was pared by 4 bases and J by 8 bases, with 17 bases between. In DNA, the CDR3 is TGTGCCAGCAGTTCCATCCCAGGGTCCAGCGAAAAACTGTTTTTT. Translation: CASSSIPGSSEKLFF.

The genes are TRBV19 and TRBJ2-3; maybe TRBD2 (5 bases). The V end was cut by 7 bases, the J end by 3 bases, with 14 bases between. Germline CDR1 reads LNHDA; CDR2 reads SQIVND (reference sequence). CDR3 size: 14 residues. CDR3 in amino acids: CASTPGGGTDTQYF. In nucleotides, the CDR3 is TGTGCCAGTACCCCAGGAGGAGGTACAGATACGCAGTATTTT.